A single sample is the source of the 27 T cell receptor beta chains below, sequenced in a study of graft-versus-host responses after intestinal transplantation. The antigens these receptors bind are not known. The data were produced by immunoSEQ multiplex PCR, yet TCRdb's version contains in-frame clones alone and is incomplete. The sample shows 84,000 or so clones, 92% of them seen only once. This specimen was unstimulated CD4+ T cells sorted from spleen or lymph node cells, taken before intestinal transplant. The origin of the receptors is a human donor who received an intestinal transplant.

This chain connects TRBV5-1 to TRBJ2-7; the D gene is possibly TRBD2 (6 bases). The CDR3 totals 14 residues. Trimming shortened V by 0 bases and J by 4 bases, and 11 bases separated the two germline ends. Germline V gives CDR1 SGHRS, CDR2 YFSETQ. The CDR3 DNA follows: TGCGCCAGCAGCTTGGTAGTTGGGGGGTACGAGCAGTACTTC. Translating gives CASSLVVGGYEQYF.

The DNA of the CDR3 is TGTGCCAGCAGCAGACAGGCGTCCTACGAGCAGTACTTC. Its protein is CASSRQASYEQYF. V is TRBV7-9 and J is TRBJ2-7, with D perhaps matching TRBD1 (6 bases). Per the germline V gene, CDR1 is SEHNR and CDR2 is FQNEAQ (reference sequence). Trimming took off 5 bases at V and 1 base at J, with 9 bases between the two ends. The CDR3 totals 13 residues.

The J gene is TRBJ1-1, the V gene TRBV7-8; unclear D gene. Trimming removed 5 bases from V and 5 bases from J, with 6 bases in between. Germline V gives CDR1 SGHVS, CDR2 FQNEAQ. This CDR3 is built from 11 residues. In nucleotides, the CDR3 is TGTGCCAGCAGCCCCCATACTGAAGCTTTCTTT. Amino acid sequence: CASSPHTEAFF. The entire variable domain, with the rest obtained from reference TRBV7-8 and TRBJ1-1, is as follows: GAGVSQSPRYKVAKRGQDVALRCDPISGHVSLFWYQQALGQGPEFLTYFQNEAQLDKSGLPSDRFFAERPEGSVSTLKIQRTQQEDSAVYLCASSPHTEAFFGQGTRLTVV.

The chain links TRBV6-5 to TRBJ1-1; TRBD1 matches at 7 bases. Per germline, CDR1 MNHEY and CDR2 SVGAGI. The CDR3 extends over 14 amino acids. This CDR3 reads CAQQGTVLETEAFF. CDR3 nucleotide sequence: TGTGCGCAGCAAGGGACAGTTCTTGAAACTGAAGCTTTCTTT.

The V and J genes are TRBV6-5 and TRBJ1-2, with TRBD1 matching over 7 bases. V lost 7 bases to trimming and J lost 6 bases; unmatched junction nucleotides: 8. From germline, CDR1 is MNHEY and CDR2 SVGAGI. CDR3 size: 13 residues. The CDR3: CASTYQGGNGYTF. Here the CDR3 DNA reads TGTGCCAGCACCTACCAGGGGGGAAATGGCTACACCTTC.

The genes are TRBV18 and TRBJ1-4; D remains unclear. The germline CDR1 and CDR2 sequences are KGHSH and LQKENI. V was trimmed by 5 bases and J by 0 bases, leaving 19 bases between them. The CDR3 has 18 residues. The CDR3, as DNA: TGTGCCAGCTCAGAACAAGGAGGGAGCCTCGCAACTAATGAAAAACTGTTTTTT. Protein product: CASSEQGGSLATNEKLFF.

CDR3 sequence (DNA): TGTGCCAGCAGCCAAGGTGTTTTGGGAGATACGCAGTATTTT. Its protein product is CASSQGVLGDTQYF. The genes are TRBV4-2 and TRBJ2-3; D is undetermined. V was pared by 1 base and J by 5 bases, with 10 bases between. Germline-derived CDR1 and CDR2 are LGHNA and YNFKEQ. The CDR3 totals 14 residues.

The chain recombines TRBV19 with TRBJ2-2; D remains unclear. The CDR3 is 12 amino acids. The germline V gene has CDR1 LNHDA and CDR2 SQIVND (reference sequence). The V and J ends lost 0 bases and 8 bases respectively, with 4 bases between them. CDR3 sequence (DNA): TGTGCCAGTAGTATAGACCCGGGGGAGCTGTTTTTT. Its translation: CASSIDPGELFF.

The chain has TRBV19 and TRBJ1-1; D is ambiguous. Germline V CDR1 and CDR2: LNHDA, SQIVND (reference sequence). Trimming cost V 9 bases and J 1 base, with 12 bases left between them. The CDR3 runs 13 residues. In DNA, the CDR3 is TGTGCCAGCCTTGGGAGACAGAACACTGAAGCTTTCTTT. Encoded protein: CASLGRQNTEAFF.

The chain is built from TRBV11-2 and TRBJ2-4; 9 nucleotides align to TRBD1. This CDR3 comprises 17 residues. Per the germline V gene, CDR1 is SGHAT and CDR2 is FQNNGV. The V and J ends lost 2 bases and 1 base, in that order; junction bases with no gene match: 6. This CDR3 reads CASSLLQGAQAKNIQYF. The CDR3, as DNA: TGTGCCAGCAGCTTATTACAGGGGGCCCAGGCCAAAAACATTCAGTACTTC.

The chain recombines TRBV6-1 with TRBJ2-7, with 8 bases lining up with TRBD2. Germline assignment: CDR1 MNHNS and CDR2 SASEGT. CDR3 length: 14 residues. V was pared by 6 bases and J by 4 bases, with 8 bases of the junction left unmatched. As DNA, the CDR3 is TGTGCCAGCAGCCCCTACGGGACTAGTTACGAGCAGTACTTC. Amino acid sequence: CASSPYGTSYEQYF.

This sequence joins TRBV10-3 and TRBJ1-1; a weak D match, TRBD1 (5 bases). The germline V gene has CDR1 ENHRY and CDR2 SYGVKD. V gave up 4 bases and J gave up 1 base, with 7 bases separating them. This CDR3 is built from 13 residues. The CDR3 reads CAISVTGNTEAFF. The CDR3 nucleotides read TGTGCCATCAGTGTCACAGGGAACACTGAAGCTTTCTTT.

This rearrangement joins TRBV5-1 to TRBJ2-3; D not certain. The ends were cut back, 4 bases at V and 4 bases at J, with 7 bases in the middle. CDR1 is SGHRS and CDR2 is YFSETQ in the germline V gene. The CDR3 has 12 residues. CDR3 residues: CASSTVADTQYF. The DNA for the CDR3 is TGCGCCAGCAGCACGGTCGCAGATACGCAGTATTTT.

This chain uses TRBV28 with TRBJ2-1; the D gene is possibly TRBD2 (6 bases). The ends were cut back, 3 bases at V and 6 bases at J, with 12 bases in the middle. CDR3 length equals 14 residues. The germline CDR1 and CDR2 sequences are MDHEN and SYDVKM. The DNA of the CDR3 is TGTGCCAGCAGTTTGGGACTCCCGCCCAATGAGCAGTTCTTC. Its protein is CASSLGLPPNEQFF.

J is TRBJ1-5 and V is TRBV19; D possibly corresponds to TRBD1 (6 bases). The CDR3 is 15 amino acids. Trimming stripped 2 bases from V and 0 bases from J, with 8 bases between. Germline CDR1 reads LNHDA; CDR2 reads SQIVND (reference sequence). CDR3 loop: CASSIRGPSNQPQHF. In DNA, the CDR3 is TGTGCCAGTAGTATACGGGGGCCTAGCAATCAGCCCCAGCATTTT.

The V gene is TRBV19, the J gene TRBJ1-3; possible D gene TRBD1, 6 bases. Germline values: CDR1 LNHDA, CDR2 SQIVND (reference sequence). Trimming took 4 bases from V and 0 from J, leaving 13 bases between them. CDR3 length: 16 amino acids. CDR3 loop: CASSTRQAPSGNTIYF. CDR3 nucleotide sequence: TGTGCCAGTAGTACCCGACAGGCGCCCTCTGGAAACACCATATATTTT.

The chain has TRBV9 and TRBJ1-2, with D hard to call. The V gene's germline CDR1 is SGDLS and CDR2 YYNGEE. V lost 3 bases and J 8 bases, leaving 23 bases between the germline ends. The CDR3 is 16 amino acids. The CDR3 protein is CASSAAARPGLRGYTF. CDR3 coding DNA: TGTGCCAGCAGCGCCGCGGCCCGCCCTGGCTTGAGAGGCTACACCTTC.

The V and J genes are TRBV10-3 and TRBJ1-1; maybe TRBD1 (6 bases). Deletions cut 5 bases from V and 1 base from J, with 8 bases between. Germline V gives CDR1 ENHRY, CDR2 SYGVKD. The CDR3 spans 13 residues. This chain's CDR3 is CAISQGPNTEAFF. In nucleotides, the CDR3 is TGTGCCATCAGTCAGGGGCCGAACACTGAAGCTTTCTTT.

This chain uses TRBV18 with TRBJ2-5; D is tentatively TRBD1 or TRBD2 (6 bases each). This CDR3 comprises 15 residues. Trimming took off 3 bases at V and 4 bases at J, with 15 bases between the two ends. Germline V gene lookup returns CDR1 KGHSH and CDR2 LQKENI. CDR3 nucleotides: TGTGCCAGCTCACCCCGGGGGCGTATGGGAGAGACCCAGTACTTC. Encoded protein: CASSPRGRMGETQYF.

The rearrangement joins TRBV29-1 to TRBJ2-6; D might be TRBD1 (6 bases). V lost 7 bases, J lost 2 bases, and 9 bases lay in between. Germline V gives CDR1 SQVTM, CDR2 ANQGSEA. The CDR3 length is 13 residues. CDR3 DNA: TGCAGCGCTACAGGGACTGGGGCCAACGTCCTGACTTTC. Its translation: CSATGTGANVLTF.

V is TRBV20-1 and J is TRBJ2-3; D remains unclear. The CDR3 runs to 11 residues. CDR1 is DFQATT and CDR2 is SNEGSKA in the germline V gene (reference sequence). The CDR3 region is CSGESTDTQYF. The CDR3 DNA is TGCAGCGGAGAGAGCACAGATACGCAGTATTTT.

DNA of the CDR3: TGTGCCAGTAAGGGGACAGGAGTCACTGAAGCTTTCTTT. This sequence encodes CASKGTGVTEAFF. The J gene is TRBJ1-1, the V gene TRBV19, with 8 bases aligning to TRBD1. The V gene end was trimmed by 7 bases and the J gene end by 4 bases; junction bases not matched to a gene: 5. CDR3 length: 13 amino acids. Germline CDR1 is LNHDA and CDR2 is SQIVND (reference sequence).

The rearrangement uses TRBV7-6 and TRBJ2-7, with D possibly matching TRBD2 (6 bases). In germline, CDR1 is SGHVS, CDR2 FNYEAQ. Trimming took off 2 bases at V and 1 base at J, with 9 bases between the two ends. The CDR3 runs 14 residues. CDR3 DNA sequence: TGTGCCAGCAGCTTACCGGGACTTTCCTACGAGCAGTACTTC. Translated: CASSLPGLSYEQYF.

This chain joins TRBV29-1 and TRBJ2-1, with TRBD2 identical over 8 bases. Germline assignment: CDR1 SQVTM and CDR2 ANQGSEA. The CDR3 has 13 residues. The V gene end was trimmed by 6 bases and the J gene end by 7 bases; junction bases not matched to a gene: 8. The CDR3 loop is CSVAGGAGNEQFF. The CDR3 DNA reads TGCAGCGTCGCGGGGGGCGCGGGAAATGAGCAGTTCTTC.

The rearrangement uses TRBV6-6 and TRBJ2-5, with 8 nucleotides matching TRBD1. The germline gives CDR1 MNHNY, CDR2 SVGAGI (reference sequence). V was clipped by 0 bases and J by 3 bases; unmatched bases: 6. The CDR3 length is 16 residues. CDR3 sequence reads: CASSYSIRQGKETQYF. As DNA, the CDR3 is TGTGCCAGCAGTTACTCGATTAGACAGGGGAAAGAGACCCAGTACTTC.

As to this clone: Germline is not matched at one junction end, which may reflect a read error. The V gene is TRBV19, the J gene TRBJ2-2, with a weak D call TRBD2 (5 bases). Germline assignment: CDR1 LNHDA and CDR2 SQIVND (reference sequence). CDR3 size: 16 residues. CDR3 residues: CASTKESRVSTGKLFF. The CDR3 coding sequence is TGTGCCAGTACCAAGGAGAGTAGGGTTAGCACCGGGAAGCTGTTTTTT.

The V gene is TRBV6-5, the J gene TRBJ1-1; D not certain. Trimming cost V 7 bases and J 4 bases, with 13 bases left between them. The germline gives CDR1 MNHEY, CDR2 SVGAGI. The CDR3 loop spans 13 amino acids. Here the CDR3 DNA reads TGTGCCAGCATCCCCCCCACCGGCACTGAAGCTTTCTTT. The encoded protein is CASIPPTGTEAFF.